A single sample is the source of the 15 T cell receptor beta chains below, sequenced in a study of identifying expanded T cells in peripheral blood. The method was immunoSEQ multiplex PCR; TCRdb's version includes in-frame clones alone and lacks a portion of them. Of about 100,000 clones in the sample, roughly 88% were seen once. The specimen sequenced was blood. Receptors were obtained from a person between 18 and 70 years old in good health.

The V call is TRBV5-6, the J call TRBJ2-7; D ambiguous. The CDR3 runs to 14 residues. V lost 2 bases to trimming and J lost 0 bases, with 9 bases between them. Germline-derived CDR1 and CDR2 are SGHDT and YYEEEE. The CDR3 loop reads CASSFGSTSYEQYF. CDR3 DNA: TGTGCCAGCAGCTTTGGCTCTACCTCCTACGAGCAGTACTTC.

The chain uses TRBV19 and TRBJ1-1; 8 bases match TRBD1. The CDR3 is 14 residues long. Unmatched junction bases numbered 4, after V lost 7 bases and J lost 0 bases. Germline lookup yields CDR1 LNHDA and CDR2 SQIVND (reference sequence). The CDR3 DNA reads TGTGCCAGTATAGACAGGGGCATGAACACTGAAGCTTTCTTT. It codes for CASIDRGMNTEAFF.

The chain combines TRBV5-1 with TRBJ1-2, with TRBD1 identical over 9 bases. The CDR3 consists of 17 residues. Trimming at V came to 2 bases and at J to 4 bases, leaving 12 bases not matched to a gene. The germline gives CDR1 SGHRS, CDR2 YFSETQ. CDR3 coding DNA: TGCGCCAGCAGCTTAACCGGGACAGGGATCCTTAGCTATGGCTACACCTTC. Amino acids: CASSLTGTGILSYGYTF.

The chain carries TRBV5-1 and TRBJ1-2; D may be TRBD1 (6 bases). The CDR3 is made up of 14 amino acids. Germline CDR1 SGHRS, CDR2 YFSETQ. The germline V and J ends were trimmed by 4 bases and 3 bases, with 13 bases remaining between them. CDR3 amino acids: CASSAQGGDYGYTF. The CDR3, as DNA: TGCGCCAGCAGCGCACAGGGAGGTGACTATGGCTACACCTTC.

In its sample, this clone was seen once. The chain combines TRBV10-3 with TRBJ2-2; TRBD2 matches at 9 bases. CDR3 length: 16 residues. Germline CDR1 ENHRY, CDR2 SYGVKD. The V segment lost 8 bases and the J segment 2 bases; nucleotides outside the gene matches: 9. The CDR3 sequence is CAIAGGAPINTGELFF. The CDR3 region has the DNA TGTGCCATCGCGGGAGGGGCCCCTATTAACACCGGGGAGCTGTTTTTT.

The J gene is TRBJ1-2, the V gene TRBV19, with 7 nucleotides matching TRBD1. This CDR3 contains 14 residues. Unmatched junction bases numbered 6, after V lost 6 bases and J lost 2 bases. Per the germline V gene, CDR1 is LNHDA and CDR2 is SQIVND (reference sequence). The CDR3 DNA reads as TGTGCCAGTAGGAACAGGGGAGCCAACTATGGCTACACCTTC. Translated, it gives CASRNRGANYGYTF.

This clone has just a few counts. The chain joins TRBV12-5 to TRBJ1-1, with D possibly matching TRBD1 (5 bases). V was trimmed by 4 bases and J by 10 bases, leaving 10 bases between them. The germline CDR1 and CDR2 sequences are LGHNT and FRNRAP. The CDR3 extends over 11 amino acids. As DNA, the CDR3 is TGTGCTAGTGGTTCCCGGGACCGAGCTTTCTTT. Its protein product is CASGSRDRAFF.

The rearrangement joins TRBV30 to TRBJ2-3, with 10 bases that match TRBD1. The CDR3 covers 18 residues. V lost 3 bases and J lost 1; bases outside the gene matches: 13. Per germline, CDR1 GTSNPN and CDR2 SVGIG (reference sequence). As DNA, the CDR3 is TGTGCCTGGAGCGCTTCCGGGACAGGGGTATCTGGCACAGATACGCAGTATTTT. Its translation: CAWSASGTGVSGTDTQYF.

The chain employs TRBV7-2 and TRBJ1-2; 8 bases are shared with TRBD1. CDR3 length equals 14 residues. V dropped 2 bases and J dropped 8; count of bases not matched to a gene: 7. Germline CDR1 is SGHTA and CDR2 is FQGNSA. This CDR3 reads CASSLLTGEGGYTF. The CDR3 bases are TGTGCCAGCAGCTTACTGACAGGGGAGGGCGGCTACACCTTC.

The rearrangement uses TRBV11-2 and TRBJ1-3; D gene uncertain. The CDR3 has 16 residues. Trimming took off 1 base at V and 2 bases at J, with 12 bases between the two ends. The germline V gene encodes CDR1 SGHAT and CDR2 FQNNGV. CDR3 nucleotides: TGTGCCAGCAGCTTAGGTATCAAAGTTACTGGAAACACCATATATTTT. Protein: CASSLGIKVTGNTIYF. The complete variable domain, with remaining parts taken from reference TRBV11-2 and TRBJ1-3, reads EAGVAQSPRYKIIEKRQSVAFWCNPISGHATLYWYQQILGQGPKLLIQFQNNGVVDDSQLPKDRFSAERLKGVDSTLKIQPAKLEDSAVYLCASSLGIKVTGNTIYFGEGSWLTVV.

The CDR3 DNA sequence: TGTGCCTGGACTAGCGGGGGGGCCGGGGATACGCAGTATTTT. It encodes CAWTSGGAGDTQYF. This chain connects TRBV30 to TRBJ2-3, with TRBD2 matching over 12 bases. The germline gives CDR1 GTSNPN, CDR2 SVGIG (reference sequence). J gave up 6 bases and V 4 bases, and 5 bases lay outside the gene matches. This CDR3 has 14 residues.

This clone occurred a few times. The gene calls are TRBV28 and TRBJ2-2; D might be TRBD2 (5 bases). The V and J ends lost 3 bases and 15 bases respectively, with 17 bases between them. Germline V gives CDR1 MDHEN, CDR2 SYDVKM. This CDR3 contains 13 residues. CDR3: CASSFDGTSRVFF. CDR3 bases: TGTGCCAGCAGTTTTGACGGAACGTCGAGGGTGTTTTTT.

The rearrangement links TRBV9 to TRBJ2-2; D is ambiguous. The CDR3 covers 13 residues. V was cut by 2 bases and J by 3 bases, with 5 bases left in between. CDR1 SGDLS and CDR2 YYNGEE come from the germline V gene. The CDR3 spells CASSVQYTGELFF. For the CDR3, the DNA is TGTGCCAGCAGCGTTCAATACACCGGGGAGCTGTTTTTT.

The gene calls are TRBV7-2 and TRBJ1-4; D is perhaps TRBD1 (6 bases). This CDR3 contains 15 residues. CDR1 and CDR2 from the germline V gene are SGHTA and FQGNSA. With 0 bases removed from V and 7 bases from J, the gap between germline ends came to 12 bases. CDR3 loop: CASSLAAGAGEKLFF. CDR3 bases: TGTGCCAGCAGCTTAGCGGCGGGGGCTGGTGAAAAACTGTTTTTT.

This chain uses TRBV4-1 with TRBJ2-7; a weak D match, TRBD2 (6 bases). CDR3 length: 15 amino acids. The germline V gene has CDR1 MGHRA and CDR2 YSYEKL. V dropped 2 bases and J dropped 6 bases, with 17 bases sitting between them. CDR3 protein: CASSQRLERFSEQYF. Written as DNA, the CDR3 is TGCGCCAGCAGCCAAAGACTAGAGCGATTTTCCGAGCAGTACTTC.